The 18 T cell receptor beta chains in this list originate from one sample, sequenced in a study of shared clonotypes between healthy human individuals. CD45RO-negative cells were positively selected for CCR7, leaving out terminally differentiated effector memory CD45RA+ cells. Sequenced by immunoSEQ multiplex PCR; TCRdb stores in-frame clones only, minus some. The profile shows some 2 million clones, 85% to 95% of them singletons. Sequenced: naive CD8+ T cells sorted from blood. These receptors were collected from a man younger than 30 in good health.

The rearrangement uses TRBV7-3 and TRBJ2-5; perhaps TRBD2 as D (6 bases). Germline V gives CDR1 SGHTA, CDR2 FQGTGA. The V and J ends lost 2 bases and 2 bases respectively, with 12 bases between them. The CDR3 spans 15 residues. CDR3 in amino acids: CASSLWASEQETQYF. Here the CDR3 DNA reads TGTGCCAGCAGCTTATGGGCTAGCGAGCAAGAGACCCAGTACTTC.

The chain joins TRBV11-2 to TRBJ2-3; D unclear. V was clipped by 4 bases and J by 2 bases, with 7 bases between them. The CDR3 is 13 amino acids. Germline CDR1 SGHAT, CDR2 FQNNGV. The CDR3 loop is CASSSWTTDTQYF. For the CDR3, the DNA is TGTGCCAGCAGCTCCTGGACCACAGATACGCAGTATTTT.

This clone has a handful of counts. V and J are TRBV7-9 and TRBJ1-5, with 9 bases aligning to TRBD1. Germline CDR1 is SEHNR and CDR2 is FQNEAQ (reference sequence). The ends lost 1 base at V and 5 bases at J; junction bases unmatched: 6. The CDR3 has 16 residues. The CDR3 protein is CASSLGGQGLDQPQHF. In nucleotides, the CDR3 is TGTGCCAGCAGCTTAGGGGGACAGGGTCTGGATCAGCCCCAGCATTTT.

The rearrangement links TRBV7-9 to TRBJ2-7; 8 nucleotides match TRBD1. The V gene's germline CDR1 is SEHNR and CDR2 FQNEAQ (reference sequence). V gave up 3 bases and J gave up 7 bases; unmatched junction bases: 11. This CDR3 contains 15 residues. Here the CDR3 DNA reads TGTGCCAGCAGCTTTACCGCAGGGGGCGGAGAGGAGCAGTACTTC. Its translation is CASSFTAGGGEEQYF.

This chain joins TRBV4-2 and TRBJ2-7; D is possibly TRBD1 or TRBD2 (6 bases each). CDR3 length: 14 amino acids. Looked up from germline, CDR1 is LGHNA and CDR2 is YNFKEQ. The V and J ends lost 0 bases and 6 bases respectively, with 12 bases between them. The CDR3 loop reads CASSQERGALEQYF. The CDR3 nucleotides read TGTGCCAGCAGCCAAGAAAGGGGGGCCCTCGAGCAGTACTTC.

The gene calls are TRBV4-1 and TRBJ2-5; a possible D gene is TRBD2 (5 bases). Trimming left V 0 bases short and J 4 bases short, with 15 bases between. Germline CDR1 and CDR2: MGHRA and YSYEKL. The CDR3 has 16 amino acids. CDR3 DNA sequence: TGCGCCAGCAGCCAAGATTTGGCCAGCGGTGGAGAGACCCAGTACTTC. Translation: CASSQDLASGGETQYF.

The chain joins TRBV30 to TRBJ1-2; D is possibly TRBD1 (5 bases). Germline V gene data show CDR1 as GTSNPN and CDR2 as SVGIG (reference sequence). The V gene lost 4 bases and the J gene lost 8 bases, with 17 bases spanning the gap. CDR3 size: 13 residues. The CDR3 sequence: CAWTTGTRKGYTF. The CDR3 DNA follows: TGTGCCTGGACAACCGGGACGCGTAAAGGCTACACCTTC. Based on the CDR3 plus reference TRBV30 and TRBJ1-2, the full variable domain is SQTIHQWPATLVQPVGSPLSLECTVEGTSNPNLYWYRQAAGRGLQLLFYSVGIGQISSEVPQNLSASRPQDRQFILSSKKLLLSDSGFYLCAWTTGTRKGYTFGSGTRLTVV.

The count of this clone is one. The V call is TRBV28, the J call TRBJ1-1; D unclear. CDR3 length: 15 amino acids. CDR1 and CDR2 (germline): MDHEN, SYDVKM. V lost 5 bases to trimming and J lost 3 bases, with 16 bases between them. CDR3 nucleotides: TGTGCCAGCAGTCCCCGCAGGATAGAGTACACTGAAGCTTTCTTT. Encoded protein: CASSPRRIEYTEAFF.

This chain uses TRBV4-3 with TRBJ2-7; 10 bases align to TRBD1. V trimming: 4 bases; J trimming: 7 bases; junction bases outside the gene matches: 10. The CDR3 length is 15 residues. CDR1 and CDR2 from the germline V gene are LGHNA and YSLEER. CDR3 nucleotides: TGCGCCAGCAGCCTTGAAGGGACAGGGGTGTGGGAGCAGTACTTC. Translating gives CASSLEGTGVWEQYF.

The rearrangement joins TRBV10-3 to TRBJ2-3; D may be TRBD2 (6 bases). Germline-derived CDR1 and CDR2 are ENHRY and SYGVKD. The length of the CDR3 is 18 residues. The V end was cut by 0 bases, the J end by 0 bases, with 16 bases between. The CDR3 nucleotides read TGTGCCATCAGTGAGTCAATAGTTAGCGGAGACAGCACAGATACGCAGTATTTT. It translates to CAISESIVSGDSTDTQYF.

Here the CDR3 reads CASSLGHAYEQYF. The CDR3 bases are TGCGCCAGCAGCTTGGGACATGCCTACGAGCAGTACTTC. The chain combines TRBV5-1 with TRBJ2-7, with D unresolved. V gave up 0 bases and J gave up 2 bases, with 6 bases separating them. The CDR3 spans 13 residues. The germline V gene encodes CDR1 SGHRS and CDR2 YFSETQ.

CDR3 DNA sequence: TGTGCCAGCAGCGCAGGGACAGGTTTTAACTATGGCTACACCTTC. Translating it yields CASSAGTGFNYGYTF. This rearrangement joins TRBV7-8 to TRBJ1-2, with TRBD1 matching over 8 bases. J was trimmed by 1 base and V by 5 bases; bases with no gene match: 6. The CDR3 spans 15 residues. Per the germline V gene, CDR1 is SGHVS and CDR2 is FQNEAQ.

The sample holds one count of this clone. The chain combines TRBV5-6 with TRBJ2-1, with 9 bases that match TRBD1. The CDR3 contains 15 residues. Trimming at V came to 5 bases and at J to 2 bases, leaving 5 bases not matched to a gene. CDR1 is SGHDT and CDR2 is YYEEEE in the germline V gene. The CDR3 nucleotides read TGTGCCAGCAGGTCGGGACAGGGCGCCTACAATGAGCAGTTCTTC. It specifies CASRSGQGAYNEQFF. Based on the CDR3 plus reference TRBV5-6 and TRBJ2-1, the full variable domain is DAGVTQSPTHLIKTRGQQVTLRCSPKSGHDTVSWYQQALGQGPQFIFQYYEEEERQRGNFPDRFSGHQFPNYSSELNVNALLLGDSALYLCASRSGQGAYNEQFFGPGTRLTVL.

As to this clone: Other DNA sequences in the same sample also yield this CDR3. The chain has TRBV27 and TRBJ2-7, with D unclear. V dropped 5 bases and J dropped 2 bases, with 10 bases sitting between them. The CDR3 runs 13 residues. The germline gives CDR1 MNHEY, CDR2 SMNVEV (reference sequence). CDR3 loop: CASSRTATYEQYF. The DNA for the CDR3 is TGTGCCAGCAGTAGGACCGCTACCTACGAGCAGTACTTC.

This clone is a singleton in its sample. The chain carries TRBV4-1 and TRBJ1-5; 7 nucleotides agree with TRBD1. V dropped 0 bases and J dropped 5; count of bases not matched to a gene: 10. This CDR3 contains 17 residues. The V gene's germline CDR1 is MGHRA and CDR2 YSYEKL. The CDR3 coding sequence is TGCGCCAGCAGCCAAGACGGGCTTAGCACAGGGGATCAGCCCCAGCATTTT. It encodes CASSQDGLSTGDQPQHF.

The chain joins TRBV4-1 to TRBJ2-3, with 9 bases that match TRBD2. Germline CDR1 and CDR2: MGHRA and YSYEKL. The length of the CDR3 is 17 residues. Trimming at V came to 4 bases and at J to 4 bases, leaving 12 bases not matched to a gene. The CDR3: CASSPRAAGGVADTQYF. CDR3 DNA: TGCGCCAGCAGCCCCCGGGCAGCGGGAGGCGTGGCAGATACGCAGTATTTT.

The rearrangement uses TRBV5-1 and TRBJ2-3; D unclear. The CDR3 length is 16 residues. Germline-derived CDR1 and CDR2 are SGHRS and YFSETQ. The ends were cut back, 1 base at V and 2 bases at J, with 14 bases in the middle. For the CDR3, the DNA is TGCGCCAGCAGCTTGAGTAAAAGTGGGCTCACAGATACGCAGTATTTT. This translates into CASSLSKSGLTDTQYF.

V usage is TRBV7-9 and J usage is TRBJ1-1, with 8 bases aligning to TRBD1. CDR3 length: 17 residues. Trimming cost V 5 bases and J 1 base; bases outside gene matches: 12. Germline lookup yields CDR1 SEHNR and CDR2 FQNEAQ (reference sequence). The DNA for the CDR3 is TGTGCCAGCAGCCCGGAGACAGGGGAGGTGGCGAACACTGAAGCTTTCTTT. Translated, it gives CASSPETGEVANTEAFF.